The clone carrying this T cell receptor (beta chain) is a singleton in its sample. Its antigen is unidentified. There were TCR beta CDR3 regions amplified from RNA transcripts. TCR CDR3 regions were first amplified by RT-PCR with HTBI primers. TCRdb re-called the multiplex PCR reads with MiXCR, one entry per CDR3 protein. The sample has hundreds of thousands of distinct CDR3 sequences; 20% to 25% are singletons. The entry originates in a study of T cells in Graves' hyperthyroidism and ophthalmopathy. Study outcomes and limitations: Ophthalmopathy, as predicted by the model, came a median 6.5 months after the prediction.

Per germline, CDR1 SGHTA and CDR2 FQGNSA. Trimming removed 9 bases from V and 3 bases from J, with 15 bases in between. This CDR3 has 13 residues. The TCR comes from a man in his forties or fifties with Graves' hyperthyroidism. Material: blood. The V and J genes are TRBV7-2 and TRBJ2-7; D is uncertain. The CDR3 region is CASSIGQRYEQYF. In nucleotides, the CDR3 is TGTGCCAGTAGTATCGGGCAGCGCTACGAGCAGTACTTC.